This T cell receptor beta chain came from a study of cytomegalovirus exposure and HLA in healthy donors. Assay used: immunoSEQ multiplex PCR; TCRdb lists only in-frame clones, some missing. Among approximately 120,000 clones listed, 94% were seen once. General study results and limits: That first-cohort TCR clusters tended to co-occur in the roughly 110 validation repertoires was found in a later analysis. It was around 160 TCR beta chains that were listed as cytomegalovirus-associated. Confirmation in vitro established that a few CMV-associated chains were specific for CMV antigens.

CDR1 is SGHTA and CDR2 is FQGTGA in the germline V gene. V lost 2 bases and J lost 4; bases outside the gene matches: 9. CDR3 length: 16 amino acids. As to this clone: The antigen remains undetermined.

This rearrangement joins TRBV7-3 to TRBJ1-2; TRBD1 matches 8 bases. This receptor was identified in a woman younger than 30 in good health and CMV-seronegative. Sequenced input: PBMCs. CDR3 loop: CASSLLPTGDSYGYTF. CDR3 nucleotide sequence: TGTGCCAGCAGCTTACTCCCGACAGGGGACAGCTATGGCTACACCTTC.